This T cell receptor beta chain was sequenced during a study of cytomegalovirus exposure and HLA in healthy donors. Study-level results: Per a prior analysis, the majority of TCR beta V segments were productive roughly 87% or roughly 30% of the time.

Primers: 60 Vbeta forward and 13 Jbeta reverse. This table comes from immunoSEQ multiplex PCR, and its TCRdb copy is limited to in-frame clones, with some not included. The profile shows over 90,000 clones, 65% to 75% of them singletons. This CDR3 is built from 15 residues. The V end lost 0 bases, the J end lost 0 bases, and 7 bases lay between the germline ends. Germline V lookup: CDR1 SGHRS, CDR2 YFSETQ. Turning to this clone: Antigen unknown. Other DNA variants within this sample encode the same CDR3.

The receptor comes from a woman aged 70-85 years in good health and CMV-seropositive. The V gene is TRBV5-1, the J gene TRBJ2-1; D is unresolved. The sequenced sample was PBMCs. The CDR3 DNA is TGCGCCAGCAGCTTGGCCGGGTCCTCCTACAATGAGCAGTTCTTC. Its protein is CASSLAGSSYNEQFF.